The source of this TCR beta chain is a study of read filtering for tumor transcriptome and immune sequencing. This clonotype was counted a few times. Per the germline V gene, CDR1 is SQVTM and CDR2 is ANQGSEA. V was pared by 6 bases and J by 1 base, with 3 bases of the junction left unmatched. The CDR3 extends over 14 amino acids. The library was built from roughly 400 ng RNA with molecular barcoded adaptors for alpha/delta and beta/gamma chains. From the reads, TCRdb called clonotypes with MiXCR, one entry per CDR3 protein. Among over 90,000 distinct CDR3 sequences, around a fifth were seen once, and the ten largest hold about 10%.

The chain recombines TRBV29-1 with TRBJ2-5, with 12 nucleotides matching TRBD1. The receptor was isolated from a donor at least 40 years old with multiple myeloma. Input material: a population of CD138-negative cells sorted from bone marrow. CDR3 sequence: CSVGTGGFQETQYF. For the CDR3, the DNA is TGCAGCGTCGGGACAGGGGGCTTCCAAGAGACCCAGTACTTC.